This TCR beta chain was observed in a study of blood T cell repertoires in COVID-19. At the level of the study: T cells, B-cell-depleted T cells, or PBMCs supplied cDNA or gDNA.

Data came from immunoSEQ multiplex PCR; TCRdb stores just in-frame clones and leaves some out. The top ten hold 8.5% to 9.5% of the sample, which has under 350,000 clones, roughly 85% seen once. This clone was recorded only once. This receptor was identified in a woman in her forties or fifties who had recovered from COVID-19. Sequencing was done on a sample of peripheral blood.

The DNA for the CDR3 is TGTGCCAGCAGCTTAGGTGCGGGAGAGGGTGATACGCAGTATTTT. It yields the protein CASSLGAGEGDTQYF. The chain couples TRBV7-2 to TRBJ2-3, with 7 nucleotides matching TRBD2. J lost 6 bases, V lost 1 base, and 7 bases had no gene match. CDR1 SGHTA and CDR2 FQGNSA come from the germline V gene. The CDR3 sequence is 15 residues long. Drawing the rest from reference TRBV7-2 and TRBJ2-3, the complete variable domain is GAGVSQSPSNKVTEKGKDVELRCDPISGHTALYWYRQSLGQGLEFLIYFQGNSAPDKSGLPSDRFSAERTGGSVSTLTIQRTQQEDSAVYLCASSLGAGEGDTQYFGPGTRLTVL.